The rows below give T cell receptor beta chains drawn from one sample of a study of T-cell reconstitution after alpha-beta-depleted transplantation in children. In TCRdb, the PCR reads were re-called with MiXCR into one record per CDR3 protein. The table has just under 350,000 distinct CDR3 sequences, about 16% seen once. The input for sequencing was PBMCs, mostly from graft donor cells, taken 360 days after TCRalphabeta/CD19-depleted stem cell transplant. These receptors came from a male patient under 10 years old who had a stem cell transplant for acute lymphoblastic leukemia, so the T cells may come from the graft donor. Each CDR3 is given with its conserved first and last residue. The D gene is left open where the match is weak. Only some rows state a clone size, as once, few, many or a class for expanded clones.

TRBJ2-3 | TRBV7-6 | NA | NA | CASSFPGVGTDTQYF
TRBJ2-2 | TRBV5-1 | NA | many | CASSLDREIGELFF
TRBJ2-7 | TRBV12-3/TRBV12-4 | NA | NA | CASSLGPSSLEQYF
TRBJ2-5 | TRBV25-1 | TRBD2 | once | CASSQSGEETQNF
TRBJ2-7 | TRBV30 | NA | NA | CAWRGPLYEQYF
TRBJ1-2 | TRBV20-1 | TRBD1 | NA | CSARTGGYGYTF
TRBJ2-3 | TRBV20-1 | NA | few | CSASATRGPGVADTQYF
TRBJ2-1 | TRBV9 | NA | few | CASSPGTPGDEQFF
TRBJ2-1 | TRBV5-1 | NA | NA | CASSHWTDGGNEQFF
TRBJ2-2 | TRBV29-1 | NA | NA | CSVYLDTGELFF
TRBJ2-7 | TRBV11-2 | NA | few | CASSLVSSGTYEQYF
TRBJ2-1 | TRBV29-1 | NA | many | CSVDRSNEQFF
TRBJ2-1 | TRBV18 | NA | NA | CASSPLEGRHNEQFF
TRBJ1-1 | TRBV28 | NA | many | CASSLAGTEAFF
TRBJ2-1 | TRBV6-2/TRBV6-3 | NA | few | CASTRPGLMYNEQFF
TRBJ2-7 | TRBV18 | NA | NA | CASSPASRAHEQYF
TRBJ2-6 | TRBV11-2 | NA | NA | CASSSTGTLVRGANVLTF
TRBJ1-4 | TRBV15 | NA | many | CATSERLEKLFF
TRBJ2-1 | TRBV18 | TRBD2 | many | CASSPLAGDNEQFF
TRBJ2-7 | TRBV6-2/TRBV6-3 | NA | NA | CASSLGGIYEQYF
TRBJ2-1 | TRBV6-5 | NA | NA | CASSYRQLRYNEQFF
TRBJ2-1 | TRBV4-3 | TRBD2 | many | CASSPVLAGEVNEQFF
TRBJ2-2 | TRBV28 | TRBD2 | few | CASSPPGLVGTGELFF
TRBJ2-3 | TRBV4-1 | TRBD2 | many | CASSHSVAGVTDTQYF
TRBJ2-2 | TRBV2 | TRBD1 | NA | CASRSKFDRGGIVGGELFF
TRBJ1-3 | TRBV19 | NA | NA | CASSILDTSGNTIYF
TRBJ2-7 | TRBV11-2 | NA | few | CASTSSYEQYF
TRBJ2-5 | TRBV9 | TRBD1 | few | CASSARQGRETQYF
TRBJ2-3 | TRBV7-2 | TRBD2 | NA | CASSLALLAGGGDTQYF
TRBJ2-5 | TRBV4-2 | NA | NA | CASSQEGASGAFQETQYF
TRBJ2-7 | TRBV6-1 | NA | few | CASRKPTINYEQYF
TRBJ2-7 | TRBV4-2 | NA | NA | CASSHRYGGNYEQYF
TRBJ2-7 | TRBV4-2 | TRBD2 | NA | CASSQAAGVDYEQYF
TRBJ2-1 | TRBV14 | NA | NA | CASKRVGNEQFF
TRBJ1-2 | TRBV7-2 | NA | NA | CASSLGRWGYGYTF
TRBJ2-7 | TRBV6-6 | NA | NA | CASNPRESEQYF
TRBJ1-2 | TRBV29-1 | NA | few | CSVVWPAYGYTF
TRBJ1-5 | TRBV28 | NA | many | CASSKKVEQPQHF
TRBJ2-7 | TRBV7-9 | NA | NA | CASSLQPYEQYF
TRBJ2-7 | TRBV12-3/TRBV12-4 | TRBD1 | NA | CASRQGVHEQYF
TRBJ2-1 | TRBV14 | NA | few | CASMVTSAHNEQFF
TRBJ2-1 | TRBV4-1 | NA | once | CASSQDPPWGRTDEQFF
TRBJ2-1 | TRBV5-1 | TRBD2 | many | CASSRPGLGYNEQFF
TRBJ2-1 | TRBV13 | TRBD2 | NA | CASSLAGGLDEQFF
TRBJ2-5 | TRBV7-2 | NA | NA | CASSFGTRETQYF
TRBJ2-1 | TRBV6-5 | NA | NA | CASSYLVGYNEQFF
TRBJ2-3 | TRBV5-6 | NA | many | CASSLGGNPDTQYF
TRBJ1-1 | TRBV5-5 | TRBD1 | few | CASSFGTGLNTEAFF
TRBJ2-3 | TRBV28 | NA | many | CASSLQITDTQYF
TRBJ2-5 | TRBV10-3 | TRBD2 | few | CAIRTSGVKETQYF
TRBJ1-1 | TRBV7-2 | NA | many | CASSRRPRARTEAFF
TRBJ2-5 | TRBV10-3 | NA | NA | CAISEFGETQYF
TRBJ2-7 | TRBV4-3 | NA | NA | CASSQGVNNPYEQYF
TRBJ2-5 | TRBV20-1 | TRBD2 | NA | CSARDIDRPGLGETQYF
TRBJ2-7 | TRBV21-1 | NA | NA | CASSRQGHEQYF